This T cell receptor (beta chain) came from a study of blood T cell repertoires in COVID-19. As for this clone: The junction and the germline gene differ at one end; a read error may be behind it.

The V gene's germline CDR1 is SSHAT and CDR2 FNYEAQ (reference sequence). The CDR3 covers 14 residues. Data came from immunoSEQ multiplex PCR; TCRdb stores just in-frame clones and leaves some out. Here the sample spans approximately 100,000 clones, 70% to 90% being singletons. The clonotype comes from a human donor with COVID-19, enrolled during active disease. The donor label of this sample is uncertain. The J gene is TRBJ2-7, the V gene TRBV7-7; the D is unclear. Source material: peripheral blood. In DNA form, the CDR3 reads TGTGCTAGCAGCTTAGGTCCCGGAGCCTACGAGCAGTACTTC. Translating it yields CASSLGPGAYEQYF.